The entry that follows covers one TCR beta chain sequence. Its antigen remains undetermined. No much larger clonotype is one base removed from it; base qualities were not supplied. The cohort consisted of 650 to 700 healthy bone marrow donors. At the time of sampling, all cohort members were nominally healthy, though unrecorded immune exposures were likely present. The donor was CMV seronegative and was included in the group of over 300 seronegative cohort members. Each donor provided a peripheral blood sample, and peripheral blood mononuclear cells were used for TCR beta sequencing. Genomic DNA was extracted from the blood cell samples with the Qiagen DNeasy Blood Extraction Kit. The library relied on the immunoSEQ multiplex PCR assay. The multiplex PCR relied on a mix of 60 forward primers for TCR Vbeta segments and 13 reverse primers for TCR Jbeta segments. Amplification of the CDR3 region of rearranged TCR beta genes was performed with a multiplex PCR assay on genomic DNA. The amplified TCR beta libraries were sequenced on the Illumina HiSeq System as 87-base-pair reads. In the paper's pipeline: A later analysis tallied some 79 million unique TCR beta chains across the 666 repertoires, and approximately 12 million of those chains were shared by two or more donors. Raw reads were error-corrected and collapsed into unique sequences by a nearest-neighbor algorithm in which closely related sequences were merged to remove PCR and sequencing errors. To assign V, D and J gene segments, CDR3 sequences were aligned to IMGT reference sequences. Each retained sequence needed at least a six-nucleotide match to both a V gene segment and a J gene segment. A rearrangement was called productive if the CDR3 had no stop codons and remained in frame with V and J, and every other rearrangement was called non-productive. Following IMGT convention, CDR3 was defined as the stretch from the second conserved V-encoded cysteine up to the conserved J-encoded phenylalanine. In an earlier analysis of roughly 580 of the donors, sequences lacking an unambiguous match to a single V gene segment were excluded. In an earlier analysis of several hundred of the donors, V segments were called functional above 56.7% productive rearrangements and were called segregating when the between-donor standard deviation exceeded 5%. A statistical classification framework was built for diagnosing cytomegalovirus status from the catalog of TCR beta chain sequences. In a later analysis, TCR nucleotide sequences were compared against IMGT/GENE-DB human TR gene sequences so that V and J genes could be assigned. A later analysis assigned CDR3 sequences and most-parsimonious VDJ recombination scenarios with the TCRdist pipeline. In a later analysis, every TCR beta chain was defined by the combination of its CDR3 amino acid sequence and its V-gene family, and reads without a unique V-gene family were dropped. To address suspected cross-contamination and a sequencing artifact, a later analysis removed roughly 640 highly shared, low-generation-probability nucleotide sequences. In a later analysis, a clonal expansion index was calculated for each public chain from normalized within-repertoire ranks of inferred template counts. Generation probabilities in a later analysis came from a VDJ recombination model fitted to out-of-frame rearrangements, and those results were checked against IGoR. Hypergeometric tests were used in a later analysis to score TCR-TCR, TCR-HLA and TCR-CMV co-occurrence, with a repertoire-size bias correction applied to the TCR pairs. False discovery rates were estimated in a later analysis by permuting HLA or CMV assignments 20 times. A later analysis grouped co-occurring TCRs with DBSCAN, adding TCRdist sequence similarity when clustering within HLA-allele-positive subsets. Repertoires with fewer than 30,000 or more than 120,000 public chains were left out of co-occurrence clustering, as were roughly five repertoires with anomalous nucleotide sharing. Here the immuneACCESS table is served through TCRdb, limited to in-frame sequences with V and J called. Missing clones are a known gap in these copies; in checked studies unresolved V genes cover under half, and the rest lacks a known reason. V, J and clone size reflect that table, while D and trimming were determined from the DNA. The sample has roughly 90,000 clones on record, over 75% of them singletons. The ten largest clones capture approximately 7.9% of the sample.

The data originate from a study of cytomegalovirus exposure and HLA in healthy donors (TCRdb year 2017). About the full investigation: An earlier analysis of under 600 of the donors reported roughly 300 Gb of sequence data and some 120 million unique TCR beta sequences from some 180 million T cells. An earlier analysis of 500 to 650 of the donors applied high-throughput TCR beta sequencing to assess whether each TCR beta V gene segment acted as functional or pseudogenic. Around 320 gigabases of sequencing data and 70 million to 85 million unique TCR sequences were included in an early release covering roughly 700 HLA-typed donors. In addition to the first cohort of approximately 670 subjects, a separate validation cohort of over 90 different subjects was used. Every discovery cohort repertoire had been produced on one sequencing platform. The study used immunosequencing to profile the T cell repertoires of about 670 subjects and linked those repertoires to cytomegalovirus serostatus. Roughly 5 DR-DQ haplotypes were handled as single units for association and clustering because linkage in the cohort was strong. In the later analysis, no new phenotypic data were used to find candidate immune exposures; instead, reliance was placed on TCR beta sequences and their occurrence across donors. In a later analysis, previously published TCR beta repertoires from several hundred donors were re-analyzed and high-resolution HLA genotyping was added so that TCR occurrence patterns could be studied. The number of donors typed differed by locus, with roughly 620-640 for A, B, C, DRB1 and DQB1, around 500 for DQA1, some 570 for DPA1, and 400 to 490 for DPB1. Of the 300 to 500 genotyped donors, roughly 76% were placed in the genetic ancestry cluster associated with self-reported Caucasian donors. The study aimed to test whether cataloging public T cell receptors could reveal signatures of past pathogen exposure. To predict cytomegalovirus infection status, the study brought together high-throughput TCR immunosequencing, statistical association of individual TCRs with disease status, and machine learning. HLA typing covered class I and class II loci at four-digit resolution. Alongside the repertoire data, information on donor age, sex, ethnicity and CMV serostatus was compiled. On average, roughly 250,000 unique TCR beta nucleotide sequences were sequenced per donor among 300 to 500 genotyped donors of the cohort, with around 19% of those sequences being non-productive. In a later genetic analysis, genome-wide SNP genotypes for about three fifths of the roughly 670 donors were used, and that subset was treated as a discovery cohort. Paper-wide results and their limitations: In a later genetic analysis, fewer N-insertions in productive TCRs were reported among donors in an Asian-associated ancestry cluster than the roughly 640-donor mean. Because counts were too low, fewer than 20 rarely observed V segments, including chromosome 9 orphons, were excluded from the earlier analysis of around 640 of the donors. Because HLA typing was unavailable for some donors at each locus, only the typed subset was used in association tests. In an earlier analysis of about 600 of the donors, most TCR beta V segments appeared in productive rearrangements about 87% or about 30% of the time, broadly matching IMGT annotations. This cohort had only TCR beta chains sequenced, and the lack of alpha or paired-chain data limited which features could be detected. According to a later analysis, parvovirus B19, influenza, CMV and Epstein-Barr virus appeared linked to several top co-occurrence clusters. In a later analysis, most CMV-associated TCR beta chains were found to appear HLA-restricted, with HLA associations seemingly driven largely by CMV exposure. Specific HLA alleles were associated with around 18,000 TCR beta sequences at a false discovery rate of 0.05 in a later analysis. According to the authors, the approach could potentially be generalized to other disease states and immunological phenotypes. In vitro tests confirmed that a few of the cytomegalovirus-associated TCR beta chains recognize cytomegalovirus antigens. CMV serostatus was the only immune exposure information available for the cohort. Correlated functional status among segregating V segments might be attributable to linkage disequilibrium, but an unknown experimental factor could not be ruled out. A group of highly shared sequence variants was considered likely to be a technical artifact of the sequencing pipeline. In both the original and validation cohorts, the classifier was reported to diagnose cytomegalovirus status with high specificity and sensitivity. A total of roughly 160 TCR beta chains were listed by the study as associated with cytomegalovirus. Most TCR sequences were observed very rarely across donors, whereas some public TCRs were present in many individuals. The presence/absence analyses assumed that sequencing depth was roughly uniform across donors, and that assumption may not be true. A further reported finding was that TCR beta sequences accurately predicted the HLA-A and HLA-B alleles for most subjects in the first cohort. In a later analysis, the rate of TCR association differed among HLA loci, with DRB1 alleles having the most associated TCRs and HLA-C alleles having the fewest. The 87-base-pair reads could not distinguish some IMGT-functional V segments, including TRBV6-2 and TRBV6-3, so those segments were excluded. A later genetic analysis associated a missense DCLRE1C variant with V-gene and J-gene trimming of TCR beta chains, and an independent cohort replicated the association. A later analysis found that HLA-associated TCR beta chains were more clonally expanded and had lower generation probabilities than equally common non-associated chains. When HLA alleles, especially DR and DQ, strongly co-occurred, TCR associations were difficult to assign to individual alleles.

The CDR3 runs 16 amino acids, cysteine and phenylalanine included. Kept here is only the CDR3 DNA, which spans 48 bases and is read in frame from base 1. As encoded in the germline V gene, CDR1 is SGHDT while CDR2 is YYEEEE. Compared with germline, V lacks 4 bases and J lacks 2 bases; bases without a gene match: 10. The chain couples TRBV5-6 to TRBJ1-2, and 8 bases in between align with TRBD1. Sequencing was performed on PBMCs. The clonotype was recovered from a man between 25 and 39 years old in good health and CMV-seronegative. The CDR3 in this case is CASSALGTGTNYGYTF. The DNA sequence reads TGTGCCAGCAGCGCCCTCGGGACAGGAACAAACTATGGCTACACCTTC.